These 6 T cell receptor beta chains were all obtained from the same sample, sequenced in a study of OX40 agonist ivuxolimab in advanced cancers. The table came from immunoSEQ multiplex PCR; TCRdb's copy has only in-frame clones and leaves some out. The sample has under 95,000 clones, approximately 84% seen once. The sample consisted of CD4+ or CD8+ T cells sorted from blood, taken in a trial of the OX40 agonist ivuxolimab. These receptors all come from an adult with an advanced solid tumor such as melanoma, head and neck, liver or kidney cancer.

This chain uses TRBV6-5 with TRBJ2-7; D is unresolved. The germline gives CDR1 MNHEY, CDR2 SVGAGI. Trimming took 4 bases from V and 0 from J, leaving 4 bases between them. The CDR3 runs 12 residues. For the CDR3, the DNA is TGTGCCAGCAGTTTTACCTCCTACGAGCAGTACTTC. This gives the protein CASSFTSYEQYF.

The rearrangement links TRBV19 to TRBJ2-5; TRBD2 aligns across 7 bases. This CDR3 comprises 15 residues. V trimming: 3 bases; J trimming: 5 bases; junction bases outside the gene matches: 9. The germline V gene encodes CDR1 LNHDA and CDR2 SQIVND (reference sequence). The CDR3 here is CASSMGTQGGETQYF. In DNA form, the CDR3 reads TGTGCCAGTAGTATGGGGACTCAGGGAGGGGAGACCCAGTACTTC.

This chain uses TRBV4-1 with TRBJ2-3, with 13 positions matching TRBD2. V dropped 2 bases and J dropped 0; count of bases not matched to a gene: 5. CDR3 length equals 18 residues. Germline-derived CDR1 and CDR2 are MGHRA and YSYEKL. The CDR3 DNA follows: TGCGCCAGCAGCCAAAGGACTAGCGGGGGATCTAGCACAGATACGCAGTATTTT. Its protein product is CASSQRTSGGSSTDTQYF.

This rearrangement joins TRBV18 to TRBJ1-2; 9 bases match TRBD1. With V trimmed by 4 bases and J by 4 bases, 7 bases remained unmatched. The germline CDR1 and CDR2 sequences are KGHSH and LQKENI. The CDR3 contains 15 residues. This CDR3 reads CASSRRQGEGYGYTF. The CDR3 DNA reads TGTGCCAGCTCACGAAGACAGGGGGAGGGCTATGGCTACACCTTC.

The CDR3 protein is CASSPPGVGKNIQYF. DNA for the CDR3: TGTGCCAGCTCACCACCGGGAGTGGGCAAAAACATTCAGTACTTC. The chain has TRBV18 and TRBJ2-4; a weak D match, TRBD2 (5 bases). CDR3 size: 15 residues. The V gene's germline CDR1 is KGHSH and CDR2 LQKENI. The V end lost 0 bases, the J end lost 3 bases, and 9 bases lay between the germline ends. The full variable domain, in which reference TRBV18 and TRBJ2-4 provide the parts outside the CDR3, is NAGVMQNPRHLVRRRGQEARLRCSPMKGHSHVYWYRQLPEEGLKFMVYLQKENIIDESGMPKERFSAEFPKEGPSILRIQQVVRGDSAAYFCASSPPGVGKNIQYFGAGTRLSVL.

The rearrangement uses TRBV9 and TRBJ1-5; 9 bases fit TRBD1. The germline V gene encodes CDR1 SGDLS and CDR2 YYNGEE. V shed 0 bases and J 6 bases; nucleotides not matched to a gene: 4. The CDR3 is 15 amino acids. CDR3 sequence: CASSVGQGVGQPQHF. The CDR3 DNA follows: TGTGCCAGCAGCGTAGGACAGGGGGTGGGTCAGCCCCAGCATTTT.